A selection of T cell receptor beta chains follows, all from one sample in a study of CD8 T cells in ankylosing spondylitis. TCRdb itself ran the 5' RACE reads through MiXCR, one entry per CDR3 protein. The sample lists about 30,000 distinct CDR3 sequences, more than 30% occurring once. Material for sequencing was synovial fluid, either unsorted or a sorted T cell fraction (not recorded which). Receptors were obtained from a male donor with ankylosing spondylitis. Each CDR3 is given with its conserved first and last residue. Fields, in order: clone size, CDR3 length, D gene, J gene, V gene, CDR3 DNA, CDR3 protein. A D gene is named only where the DNA matches it firmly. Clone size appears in some rows only: once, few, many, or a class for an expanded clone.

abundance: few; len: 14; d_gene: TRBD2; j_gene: TRBJ2-1; v_gene: TRBV19; CDR3nt: TGTGCCAGTAGTACTAGCGGGCTTAACAATGAGCAGTTCTTC; CDR3aa: CASSTSGLNNEQFF
abundance: .; len: 15; d_gene: TRBD2; j_gene: TRBJ2-1; v_gene: TRBV7-8; CDR3nt: TGTGCCAGCAGTTCCACTAGCGGGAGGGTTAATGAGCAGTTCTTC; CDR3aa: CASSSTSGRVNEQFF
abundance: .; len: 13; d_gene: .; j_gene: TRBJ2-3; v_gene: TRBV29-1; CDR3nt: TGCAGCGTTCCGAGCGCCAGCACAGATACGCAGTATTTT; CDR3aa: CSVPSASTDTQYF
abundance: few; len: 14; d_gene: .; j_gene: TRBJ1-2; v_gene: TRBV7-2; CDR3nt: TGTGCCAGCAGCGCCTTGCCCCCTCCGGGTGGCTACACCTTC; CDR3aa: CASSALPPPGGYTF
abundance: .; len: 13; d_gene: .; j_gene: TRBJ1-2; v_gene: TRBV24-1; CDR3nt: TGTGCCACCAGTGGCCCCCTCGGCTATGGCTACACCTTC; CDR3aa: CATSGPLGYGYTF
abundance: .; len: 14; d_gene: .; j_gene: TRBJ2-1; v_gene: TRBV24-1; CDR3nt: TGTGCCACCAGTGATTTGGACAGCTCCTACAAGCAGTTCTTC; CDR3aa: CATSDLDSSYKQFF
abundance: many; len: 15; d_gene: TRBD2; j_gene: TRBJ2-2; v_gene: TRBV12-3/TRBV12-4; CDR3nt: TGTGCCAGCAGTTTCAGCGGGAGTGAGACCGGGGAGCTGTTTTTT; CDR3aa: CASSFSGSETGELFF
abundance: many; len: 12; d_gene: .; j_gene: TRBJ2-1; v_gene: TRBV7-2; CDR3nt: TGTGCCAGCAGCTTCGAAGGGAATGAGCAGTTCTTC; CDR3aa: CASSFEGNEQFF
abundance: few; len: 13; d_gene: .; j_gene: TRBJ2-2; v_gene: TRBV10-1; CDR3nt: TGCGCCAGTTCAGGGGAGCGCACCGGGGAGCTGTTTTTT; CDR3aa: CASSGERTGELFF
abundance: few; len: 17; d_gene: .; j_gene: TRBJ2-2; v_gene: TRBV4-1; CDR3nt: TGCGCCAGCAGCCAAGAAAAAACAGGGGGGGACACCGGGGAGCTGTTTTTT; CDR3aa: CASSQEKTGGDTGELFF
abundance: .; len: 11; d_gene: .; j_gene: TRBJ2-5; v_gene: TRBV6-2/TRBV6-3; CDR3nt: TGTGCCAGCAGACAGCAAGAGACCCAGTACTTC; CDR3aa: CASRQQETQYF
abundance: .; len: 15; d_gene: TRBD2; j_gene: TRBJ2-1; v_gene: TRBV2; CDR3nt: TGTGCCAGCAGGCGAGGAGCGGGAGAGAATCGAGAGCAGTTCTTC; CDR3aa: CASRRGAGENREQFF
abundance: .; len: 14; d_gene: TRBD1; j_gene: TRBJ2-7; v_gene: TRBV20-1; CDR3nt: TGCAGTGCTAGAGGGACAGGGGATTACTACGAGCAGTACTTC; CDR3aa: CSARGTGDYYEQYF
abundance: once; len: 15; d_gene: TRBD2; j_gene: TRBJ2-3; v_gene: TRBV5-1; CDR3nt: TGCGCCAGCAGGGCTATAGCGGGGTACACAGATACGCAGTATTTT; CDR3aa: CASRAIAGYTDTQYF
abundance: .; len: 18; d_gene: TRBD2; j_gene: TRBJ2-6; v_gene: TRBV5-1; CDR3nt: TGCGCCAGCAGCGAAGGACTAGCGGGAGCGAACGGGGCCAACGTCCTGACTTTC; CDR3aa: CASSEGLAGANGANVLTF
abundance: many; len: 14; d_gene: TRBD1; j_gene: TRBJ1-1; v_gene: TRBV4-1; CDR3nt: TGCGCCAGCAGCTATAACACAGGGGGCACTGAAGCTTTCTTT; CDR3aa: CASSYNTGGTEAFF
abundance: .; len: 14; d_gene: TRBD2; j_gene: TRBJ2-7; v_gene: TRBV20-1; CDR3nt: TGCAGAGCTAGAGATGGGCGGGAGAACCACGAGCAGTACTTC; CDR3aa: CRARDGRENHEQYF
abundance: many; len: 13; d_gene: .; j_gene: TRBJ1-2; v_gene: TRBV4-2; CDR3nt: TGTGCCAGCAGCCCGTTCCGGAACTATGGCTACACCTTC; CDR3aa: CASSPFRNYGYTF
abundance: .; len: 16; d_gene: TRBD2; j_gene: TRBJ2-1; v_gene: TRBV20-1; CDR3nt: TGCAGTGCTAGAGATGGACTAGCGGGAGAGTACAATGAGCAGTTCTTC; CDR3aa: CSARDGLAGEYNEQFF
abundance: few; len: 15; d_gene: .; j_gene: TRBJ2-7; v_gene: TRBV5-1; CDR3nt: TGCGCCAGCAGCGATCCTCCGGGACTCGCGGACGAGCAGTACTTC; CDR3aa: CASSDPPGLADEQYF
abundance: few; len: 16; d_gene: TRBD1; j_gene: TRBJ2-3; v_gene: TRBV7-2; CDR3nt: TGTGCCAGCAGCCCGGGGACAGGGGGGCTGACAGATACGCAGTATTTT; CDR3aa: CASSPGTGGLTDTQYF
abundance: few; len: 16; d_gene: .; j_gene: TRBJ2-1; v_gene: TRBV9; CDR3nt: TGTGCCAGCAGCCCCCGTGAGACAGGCTTCTACAATGAGCAGTTCTTC; CDR3aa: CASSPRETGFYNEQFF
abundance: few; len: 13; d_gene: .; j_gene: TRBJ2-3; v_gene: TRBV18; CDR3nt: TGTGCCAGCTCACCAAGCAACACAGATACGCAGTATTTT; CDR3aa: CASSPSNTDTQYF
abundance: few; len: 15; d_gene: .; j_gene: TRBJ2-1; v_gene: TRBV29-1; CDR3nt: TGCAGCGTTGAAGGGGTCCTCAAAAACTACAATGAGCAGTTCTTC; CDR3aa: CSVEGVLKNYNEQFF